The 17 T cell receptor beta chains presented below share a single source sample, sequenced in a study of CXCR3-negative and CXCR3-positive naive CD8 T cells. All TRB cDNA libraries came from 5' RACE performed with UMI labels. TCRdb reprocessed the 5' RACE reads and stores each CDR3 protein as one record, lacking DNA. This sample's table has 46,000 or so distinct CDR3 sequences. The sample was naive CXCR3- CD8+ T cells from blood. Specified subset: CD45RO-CCR7+CD27+CD95- naive CD8+ T cells lacking CXCR3 (TNR3-). The receptors originated from a human donor in good health. Some clones in this sample may be carry-over from other donors' samples.

The J gene is TRBJ2-1, the V gene TRBV29-1; TCRdb indicates TRBD2, and absent DNA this call remains unverified. Per germline, CDR1 SQVTM and CDR2 ANQGSEA. The CDR3 is made up of 13 amino acids. CDR3 in amino acids: CSVTSGQWYEQFF.

The rearrangement uses TRBV28 and TRBJ2-7; checking the TCRdb D call of TRBD1 is not possible without DNA. The CDR3 runs 15 residues. Germline V gene sequence: CDR1 MDHEN, CDR2 SYDVKM. CDR3 protein: CASSFQGIGVYEQYF.

This sequence joins TRBV28 and TRBJ2-1; checking the TCRdb D call of TRBD2 is not possible without DNA. The germline gives CDR1 MDHEN, CDR2 SYDVKM. The CDR3 runs 17 residues. CDR3 loop: CASSTREWREVLNEQFF.

The chain uses TRBV10-2 and TRBJ1-1; TCRdb reports TRBD1, a call that lacks DNA to check it against. The CDR3 sequence is 12 residues long. Germline V gives CDR1 WSHSY, CDR2 SAAADI. CDR3 region: CASSEGAGEAFF.

The V call is TRBV19, the J call TRBJ2-7; TCRdb's D call of TRBD1 is untestable without DNA. Looked up from germline, CDR1 is LNHDA and CDR2 is SQIVND (reference sequence). There are 14 residues in the CDR3. The CDR3 loop reads CASKGTGANSEQYF.

The chain uses TRBV29-1 and TRBJ1-1; TCRdb's D gene call, TRBD1, goes unchecked for lack of DNA. The CDR3 runs to 14 residues. CDR1 is SQVTM, CDR2 ANQGSEA, per germline. CDR3 amino acids: CSVEETGMNTEAFF.

The chain couples TRBV20-1 to TRBJ1-2; checking the TCRdb D call of TRBD1 is not possible without DNA. The CDR3 runs 14 residues. Germline CDR1 and CDR2: DFQATT and SNEGSKA (reference sequence). The chain's CDR3 is CSARDTARSYGYTF.

The genes are TRBV29-1 and TRBJ2-7. The germline V gene encodes CDR1 SQVTM and CDR2 ANQGSEA. The CDR3 is 13 amino acids. The CDR3 sequence is CSVDSQNSYEQYF.

J is TRBJ2-1 and V is TRBV28. The CDR3 has 12 residues. In germline, CDR1 is MDHEN, CDR2 SYDVKM. This chain's CDR3 is CASLGPDNEQFF. The variable domain in full, with the rest retrieved from reference TRBV28 and TRBJ2-1, is DVKVTQSSRYLVKRTGEKVFLECVQDMDHENMFWYRQDPGLGLRLIYFSYDVKMKEKGDIPEGYSVSREKKERFSLILESASTNQTSMYLCASLGPDNEQFFGPGTRLTVL.

The chain is built from TRBV20-1 and TRBJ2-3. Germline CDR1 and CDR2: DFQATT and SNEGSKA (reference sequence). The CDR3 runs to 14 residues. CDR3: CSASTGYRRDTQYF.

This chain uses TRBV29-1 with TRBJ2-7. This CDR3 is 12 amino acids long. Per the germline V gene, CDR1 is SQVTM and CDR2 is ANQGSEA. The CDR3 is CSVERDINEQYF.

The V gene is TRBV5-1, the J gene TRBJ1-3; TCRdb picks TRBD1, but there is no DNA to check that call. There are 15 residues in the CDR3. The germline V gene has CDR1 SGHRS and CDR2 YFSETQ. The CDR3 reads CASMGQGVSGNTIYF.

The gene calls are TRBV5-6 and TRBJ1-1; without DNA, the TCRdb call of TRBD1 cannot be checked. The length of the CDR3 is 14 residues. Looked up from germline, CDR1 is SGHDT and CDR2 is YYEEEE. The CDR3 reads CASSWGTANTEAFF.

This sequence joins TRBV29-1 and TRBJ1-1; the TCRdb D gene call, TRBD1, has no DNA to confirm it. The CDR3 extends over 14 amino acids. The germline V gene encodes CDR1 SQVTM and CDR2 ANQGSEA. CDR3 region: CSVRGDPLNTEAFF.

The chain links TRBV7-2 to TRBJ2-7; TCRdb's assignment of TRBD1 cannot be checked, as there is no DNA. Per the germline V gene, CDR1 is SGHTA and CDR2 is FQGNSA. This CDR3 comprises 15 residues. CDR3: CASSLVGTQTYEQYF.

The chain has TRBV6-1 and TRBJ2-7; TCRdb's D gene call, TRBD2, goes unchecked for lack of DNA. Germline V gives CDR1 MNHNS, CDR2 SASEGT. This CDR3 contains 15 residues. The CDR3 is CASTEGSGMSYEQYF.

The V gene is TRBV28, the J gene TRBJ1-2; the TCRdb D gene call, TRBD1, has no DNA to confirm it. The CDR3 is made up of 14 amino acids. In germline, CDR1 is MDHEN, CDR2 SYDVKM. CDR3 loop: CASSTLGRRYGYTF.